This TCR beta chain was profiled in a study of shared clonotypes between healthy human individuals (dated by TCRdb to about 2020). Regarding the research as a whole: A couple of women and a few men aged 18 to 49 years were included in the cohort. Libraries were prepared and TCR repertoires were sequenced by different laboratories using diverse techniques, in order to increase sequencing depth and limit assay-specific biases. Each donor's leukapheresis produced roughly between roughly 0.85 and 9 billion PBMCs. The study deeply sequenced blood TCR repertoires of about 5 healthy adults to estimate repertoire size and the extent of clonotype sharing between individuals. For each donor, three plates each were used for CD4 naive and CD4 memory, two plates were used for CD8 naive, and one plate was used for CD8 memory. Broader findings and caveats from the paper: Even with the large sequencing depth, rarefaction of the sorted-subset datasets indicated that sequencing was incomplete. Pairwise subsampling indicated that sequencing depth was expected to affect the degree of clonotype sharing among donors. Higher generation probabilities were observed for clonotypes shared by all four sorted-subset donors than for non-shared clonotypes. Sampling was restricted to blood, and TCR repertoires in tissue are likely to differ from TCR repertoires in blood. The genetic and exposure-history diversity represented was limited by the small number of donors. Roughly 5.2% of naive CD4, around 3.6% of naive CD8, approximately 2% of memory CD4, and 0.35% to 0.5% of memory CD8 clonotypes were shared across several donors. Naive subsets generally had larger estimated clonotype richness than memory subsets did.

Using the deep immunoSEQ assay, TCR CDR3 regions were amplified from genomic DNA by multiplex PCR. Extracted genomic DNA from each cell subset was distributed evenly across all wells of several immunoSEQ 96-well plates, and each plate was treated as a replicate. For sorted subsets, about 210 ng of genomic DNA, equivalent to tens of thousands of T cell genomes, went into each replicate PCR. Purified libraries were quantified with a Qubit 3.0 fluorometer, sized on a Bioanalyzer 2100, and re-quantified with the KAPA Library Quantification kit. A separate single-read 150-cycle Illumina NextSeq 550 flow cell was used to sequence each immunoSEQ 96-well plate. As for how the authors treated the data: Because the immunoSEQ output included only junctional sequences and no quality scores, the filtering could not be the same as the filtering used for full-length reads. To assign V/J genes and CDR3, sequences were annotated using PyIR, a Python wrapper for IgBLAST v1.9, with IMGT germline references. Reads with weak V/J assignments (E-value above 1e-6), missing CDR3, stop codons, out-of-frame junctions, or ambiguous translated residues were removed. V3J clonotypes were defined by identical inferred V gene, J gene, and CDR3 amino acid sequence. Percentage overlap between repertoires was calculated by dividing the number of shared unique clonotypes by the size of the smaller repertoire. Repertoire richness was assessed with RTK rarefaction, the Chao1 estimator, and Recon v2.1 estimates of unobserved clonotypes. OLGA was used to compute generation probabilities for all TCRbeta clonotypes that the gDNA method yielded from a few donors. TCRdb holds this immuneACCESS table with in-frame rearrangements only. Some clones are missing; in checked studies, unresolved V genes explain under half, and the rest has no known cause. For V, J and clone size, that table is used; D and trimming come from the DNA. Counted in this sample were some 2 million clones; around 96% of them appeared once. The top ten constitute 0.85% to 1.2% of the sample.

As encoded in the germline V gene, CDR1 is SGHDT while CDR2 is YYEEEE. The junction carries 15 bases between V and J, which are trimmed by 4 bases and 7 bases respectively. CDR3 length: 13 amino acids, cysteine to phenylalanine. Just CDR3 DNA is preserved here, 39 bases in frame from base 1. CD8 naive samples were CD45RO-negative cells positively selected for CCR7, giving a CD45RA+CCR7+ population that excluded TemRA cells. Donors were healthy HIV-negative adults with no recently reported acute infections or vaccinations. Only Caucasian adults living in Nashville, Tennessee, USA were represented among the donors. Blood was obtained by leukapheresis, after which PBMCs were separated by Ficoll-Histopaque density gradient centrifugation and cryopreserved in liquid nitrogen vapor phase. Analytical flow cytometry was used to check the purity and quantity of each magnetically sorted T cell population. Genomic DNA was isolated from each sorted fraction and quantified by UV absorbance on a Nanodrop 2000c.

For this clone: No cognate antigen has been identified for it. Per-base quality was not reported, and no clone a single base away is much larger than it. In the same sample, other DNA sequences code for this CDR3.

The sequence was obtained from a man aged 18 to 29 in good health. Sequenced: naive CD8+ T cells sorted from blood. This sample's cell subset or site label indicates: CD45RA+CCR7+. The chain is made from TRBV5-6 and TRBJ2-7; the D segment may tentatively be TRBD1 or TRBD2, each giving 7 matched bases. CDR3 region: CASSLGGGREQYF. The DNA is as follows: TGTGCCAGCAGCCTGGGAGGGGGCAGGGAGCAGTACTTC.